This paragraph reports one TCR beta chain. The data stem from a study of shared clonotypes between healthy human individuals. CDR3 length equals 16 residues. V shed 4 bases and J 3 bases; nucleotides not matched to a gene: 10. Germline lookup yields CDR1 MNHEY and CDR2 SMNVEV (reference sequence). In the naive CD8 group, cells lacked CD45RO and were positively selected for CCR7, so terminally differentiated effector memory CD45RA+ cells were left out. Sequenced by immunoSEQ multiplex PCR; TCRdb stores in-frame clones only, minus some. This table holds around 1.9 million clones, just under 95% found once.

Material for sequencing was naive CD8+ T cells from PBMCs. The chain employs TRBV27 and TRBJ2-7; 9 bases match TRBD2. This clonotype was obtained from a man younger than 35 in good health. Some clones in this sample may be carry-over from other donors' samples. The CDR3: CASSSSLAGVVYEQYF. For the CDR3, the DNA is TGTGCCAGCAGTTCCTCTTTAGCGGGAGTAGTCTACGAGCAGTACTTC.